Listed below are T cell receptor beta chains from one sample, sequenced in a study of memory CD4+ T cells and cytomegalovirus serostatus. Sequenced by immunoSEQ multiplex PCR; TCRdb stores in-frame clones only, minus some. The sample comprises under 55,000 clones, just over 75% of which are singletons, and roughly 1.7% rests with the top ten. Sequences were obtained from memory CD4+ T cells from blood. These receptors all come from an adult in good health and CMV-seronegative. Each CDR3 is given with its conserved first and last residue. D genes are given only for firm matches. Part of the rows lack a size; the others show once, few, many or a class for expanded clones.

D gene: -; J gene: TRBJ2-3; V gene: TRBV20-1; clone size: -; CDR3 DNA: TGCAGTGCTAGACGGCAGAATACGCAGTATTTT; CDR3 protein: CSARRQNTQYF
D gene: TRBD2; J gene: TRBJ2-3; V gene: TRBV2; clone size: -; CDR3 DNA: TGTGCCAGCAGTAGAAATCAATTGACTAGCGGGAAAGATACGCAGTATTTT; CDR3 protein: CASSRNQLTSGKDTQYF
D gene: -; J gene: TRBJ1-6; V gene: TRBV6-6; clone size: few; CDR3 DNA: TGTGCCAGCAGCCTGGGACGGATTAATTCATCCCTCCACTTT; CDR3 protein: CASSLGRINSSLHF
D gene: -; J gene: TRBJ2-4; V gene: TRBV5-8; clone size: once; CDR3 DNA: TGTGCCAGCAGGGGTCAAGATCTAGCCAAAAACATTCAGTACTTC; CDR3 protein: CASRGQDLAKNIQYF
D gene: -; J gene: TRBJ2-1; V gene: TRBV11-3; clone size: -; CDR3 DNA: TGTGCCAGCAGCGGAACCAATAATGAGCAGTTCTTC; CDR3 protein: CASSGTNNEQFF
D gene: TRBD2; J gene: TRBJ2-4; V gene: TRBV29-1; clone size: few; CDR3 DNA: TGCAGCGCCCAAGCGGGAGTTCCGAAAAACATTCAGTACTTC; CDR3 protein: CSAQAGVPKNIQYF
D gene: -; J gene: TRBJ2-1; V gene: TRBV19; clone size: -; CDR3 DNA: TGTGCCAGTAGTATTAGGGCAGGGCGTTCCTACAATGAGCAGTTCTTC; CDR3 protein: CASSIRAGRSYNEQFF
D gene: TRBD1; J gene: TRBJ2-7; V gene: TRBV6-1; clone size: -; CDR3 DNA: TGTGCCAGCCGGGGACAGGGAGCCTCCTACGAGCAGTACTTC; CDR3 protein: CASRGQGASYEQYF
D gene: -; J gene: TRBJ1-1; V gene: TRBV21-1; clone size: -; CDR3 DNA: TGTGCCAGCAGCAAAGGGGACAGGTGGAGTTGGGACACTGAAGCTTTCTTT; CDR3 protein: CASSKGDRWSWDTEAFF
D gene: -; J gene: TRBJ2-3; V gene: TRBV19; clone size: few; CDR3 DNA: TGTGCCAGTAGTATAACTCAACCGTACACAGATACGCAGTATTTT; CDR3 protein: CASSITQPYTDTQYF
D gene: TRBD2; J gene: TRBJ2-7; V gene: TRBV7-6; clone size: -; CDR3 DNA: TGTGCCAGCAGCTTAGGGGAGGGCTACGAGCAGTACTTC; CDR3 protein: CASSLGEGYEQYF
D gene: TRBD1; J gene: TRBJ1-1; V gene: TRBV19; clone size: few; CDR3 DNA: TGTGCCAGTAGTTCCCCCGGGACAGGGTCCGGCACTGAAGCTTTCTTT; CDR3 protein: CASSSPGTGSGTEAFF
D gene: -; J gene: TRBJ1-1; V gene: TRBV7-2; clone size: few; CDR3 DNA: TGTGCCAGCAGGGGCACCGCTACCACTGAAGCTTTCTTT; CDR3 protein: CASRGTATTEAFF
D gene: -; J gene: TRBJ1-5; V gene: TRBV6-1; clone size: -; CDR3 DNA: TGTGCCAGCAGTGCGCGGAGCAATCAGCCCCAGCATTTT; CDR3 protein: CASSARSNQPQHF
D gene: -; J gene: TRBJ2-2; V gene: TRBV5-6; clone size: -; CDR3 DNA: TGTGCCAGCAGCTCTAGCTTTTCGGGCAACCCGAACACCGGGGAGCTGTTTTTT; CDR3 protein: CASSSSFSGNPNTGELFF
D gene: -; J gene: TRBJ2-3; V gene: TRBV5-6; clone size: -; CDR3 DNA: TGTGCCAGCACCCCCGTGGTGAGCACAGATACGCAGTATTTT; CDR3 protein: CASTPVVSTDTQYF
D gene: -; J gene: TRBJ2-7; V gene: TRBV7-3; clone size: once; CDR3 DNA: TGTGCCAGCAGCTTAACCAAGGGGGACGAGCAGTACTTC; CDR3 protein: CASSLTKGDEQYF
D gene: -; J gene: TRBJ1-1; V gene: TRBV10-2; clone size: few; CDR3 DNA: TGCGCCACCTGTTGGGGGATGAACACTGAAGCTTTCTTT; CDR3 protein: CATCWGMNTEAFF
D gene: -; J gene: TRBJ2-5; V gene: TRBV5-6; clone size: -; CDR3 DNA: TGTGCCAGCAGCTTGGGACAGCTAGAGACCCAGTACTTC; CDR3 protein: CASSLGQLETQYF
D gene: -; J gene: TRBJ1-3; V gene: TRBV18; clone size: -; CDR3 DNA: TGTGCCAGCTCACCAAGCAGCTCCTCTGGAAACACCATATATTTT; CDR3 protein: CASSPSSSSGNTIYF
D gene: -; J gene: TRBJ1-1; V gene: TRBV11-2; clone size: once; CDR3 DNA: TGTGCCAGCAGCTTAGAGCTGGGCTTGGGCACTGAAGCTTTCTTT; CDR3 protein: CASSLELGLGTEAFF
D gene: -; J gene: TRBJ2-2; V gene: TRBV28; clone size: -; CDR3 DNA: TGTGCCAGCAGTCAAGGACGGGGAGACACCGGGGAGCTGTTTTTT; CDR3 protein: CASSQGRGDTGELFF
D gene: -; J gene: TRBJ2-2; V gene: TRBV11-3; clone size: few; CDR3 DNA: TGTGCCAGCAGCGTCGACCCGAAAGGGGAGCTGTTTTTT; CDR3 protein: CASSVDPKGELFF
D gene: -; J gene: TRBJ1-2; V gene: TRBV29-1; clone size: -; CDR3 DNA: TGCAGCGAACAGGGTCCCTCCTATGGCTACACCTTC; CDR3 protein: CSEQGPSYGYTF
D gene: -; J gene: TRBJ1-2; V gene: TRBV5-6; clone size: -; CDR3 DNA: TGTGCCTCCCTGATACGGACGGGGGGCTACACCTTC; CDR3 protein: CASLIRTGGYTF
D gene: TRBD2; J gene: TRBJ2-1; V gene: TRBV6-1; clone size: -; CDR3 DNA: TGTGCCAGCAGTGAACGAAGGACTAGCGGGACCAATGAGCAGTTCTTC; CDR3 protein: CASSERRTSGTNEQFF
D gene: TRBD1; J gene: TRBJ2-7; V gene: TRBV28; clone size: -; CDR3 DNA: TGTGCCAGCAGCAAGAAGCTGGACAGGGTCCACGAGCAGTACTTC; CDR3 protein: CASSKKLDRVHEQYF
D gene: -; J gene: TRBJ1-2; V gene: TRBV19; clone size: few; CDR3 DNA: TGTGCCAGTACCCCTCCGTCGGGCAGGGACTATGGCTACACCTTC; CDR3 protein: CASTPPSGRDYGYTF
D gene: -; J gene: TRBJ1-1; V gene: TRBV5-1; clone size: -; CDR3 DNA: TGCGCCAGCAGCTTGGAAAGCTCCATCAACACTGAAGCTTTCTTT; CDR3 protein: CASSLESSINTEAFF
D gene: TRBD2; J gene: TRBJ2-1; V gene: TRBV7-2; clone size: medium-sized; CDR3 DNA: TGTGCCAGCAGCCGATCCGCCCTGGCGGGGGAGTCCCAGTTCTTC; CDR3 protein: CASSRSALAGESQFF
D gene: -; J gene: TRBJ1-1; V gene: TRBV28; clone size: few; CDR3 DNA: TGTGCCAGCAGTTTGTCGGGGGGGAATCAAGCTTTCTTT; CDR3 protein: CASSLSGGNQAFF
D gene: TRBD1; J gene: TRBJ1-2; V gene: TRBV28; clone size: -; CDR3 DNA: TGTGCCAGCAGCACTAGGACAGGGCTCAACGGCTACACCTTC; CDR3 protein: CASSTRTGLNGYTF
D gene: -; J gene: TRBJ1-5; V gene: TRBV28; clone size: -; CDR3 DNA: TGTGCCAGCAGTTTAGGGGGCGCGGGCAATCAGCCCCAGCATTTT; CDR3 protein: CASSLGGAGNQPQHF
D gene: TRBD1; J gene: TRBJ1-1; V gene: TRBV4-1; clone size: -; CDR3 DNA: TGCGCCAGCAGCCAAAGGGACAGGGCCTCGACTGAAGCTTTCTTT; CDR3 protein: CASSQRDRASTEAFF
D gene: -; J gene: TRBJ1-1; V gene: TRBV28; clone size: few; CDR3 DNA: TGTGCCAGCAGTTTCGTACAGGGCGTTAGAACTGAAGCTTTCTTT; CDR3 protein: CASSFVQGVRTEAFF
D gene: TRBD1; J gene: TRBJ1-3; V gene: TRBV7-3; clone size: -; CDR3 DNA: TGTGCCAGCAGCCCTCAGGGGGACTCTGGAAACACCATATATTTT; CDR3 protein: CASSPQGDSGNTIYF
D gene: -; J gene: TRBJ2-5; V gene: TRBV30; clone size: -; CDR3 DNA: TGTGCCTGGGCCCAAAACAGGGCCAGGCAGACCCAGTACTTC; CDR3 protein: CAWAQNRARQTQYF
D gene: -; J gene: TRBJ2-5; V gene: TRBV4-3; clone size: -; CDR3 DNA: TGCGCCAGCAGCCAAGATCCAGGGGAGGGGACCCAGTACTTC; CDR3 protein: CASSQDPGEGTQYF
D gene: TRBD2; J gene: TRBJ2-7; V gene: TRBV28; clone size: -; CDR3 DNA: TGTGCCAGCAGTTTACCGGGAGGGAGCTCCTACGAGCAGTACTTC; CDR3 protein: CASSLPGGSSYEQYF
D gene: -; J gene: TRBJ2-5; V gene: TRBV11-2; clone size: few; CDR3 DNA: TGTGCCAGCAGTAGAGAGGAGACCCAGTACTTC; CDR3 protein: CASSREETQYF
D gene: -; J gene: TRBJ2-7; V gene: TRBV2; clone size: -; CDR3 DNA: TGTGCCAGCAGTGAAGCCAGGGGGGGCGAGCAGTACTTC; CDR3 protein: CASSEARGGEQYF